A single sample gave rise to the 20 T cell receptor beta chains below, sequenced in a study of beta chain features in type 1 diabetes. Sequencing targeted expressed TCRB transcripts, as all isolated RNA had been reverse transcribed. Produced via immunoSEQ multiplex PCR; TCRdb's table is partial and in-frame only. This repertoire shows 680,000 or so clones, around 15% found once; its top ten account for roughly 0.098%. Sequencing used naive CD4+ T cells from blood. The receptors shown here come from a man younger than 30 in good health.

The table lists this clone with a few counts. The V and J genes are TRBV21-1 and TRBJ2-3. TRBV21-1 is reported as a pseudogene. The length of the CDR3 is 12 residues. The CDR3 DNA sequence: TGTGCCAGCGCCCATGACACAGATACGCAGTATTTT. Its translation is CASAHDTDTQYF.

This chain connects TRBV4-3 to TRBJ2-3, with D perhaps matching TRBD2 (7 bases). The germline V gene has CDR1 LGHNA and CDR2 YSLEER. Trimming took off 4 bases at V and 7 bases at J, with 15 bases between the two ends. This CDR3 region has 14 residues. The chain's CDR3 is CASSRGGVENTQYF. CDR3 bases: TGCGCCAGCAGCCGCGGGGGCGTAGAGAATACGCAGTATTTT.

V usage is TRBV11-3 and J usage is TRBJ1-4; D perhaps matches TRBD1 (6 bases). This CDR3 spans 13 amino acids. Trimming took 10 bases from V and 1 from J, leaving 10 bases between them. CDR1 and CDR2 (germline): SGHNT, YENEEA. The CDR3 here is CAITGRTNEKLFF. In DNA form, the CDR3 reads TGTGCCATAACAGGGCGAACTAATGAAAAACTGTTTTTT.

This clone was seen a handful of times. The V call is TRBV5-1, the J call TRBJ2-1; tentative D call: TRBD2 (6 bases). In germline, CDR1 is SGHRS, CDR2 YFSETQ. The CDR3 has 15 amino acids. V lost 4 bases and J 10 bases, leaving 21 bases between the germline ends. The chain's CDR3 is CASSAAGTPEGEQFF. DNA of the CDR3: TGCGCCAGCAGCGCAGCCGGGACTCCGGAAGGCGAGCAGTTCTTC.

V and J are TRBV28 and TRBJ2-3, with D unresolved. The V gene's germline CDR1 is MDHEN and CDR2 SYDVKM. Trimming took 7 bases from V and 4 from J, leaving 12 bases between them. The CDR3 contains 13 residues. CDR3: CASNLSGADTQYF. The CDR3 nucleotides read TGTGCCAGCAATCTATCGGGTGCAGATACGCAGTATTTT.

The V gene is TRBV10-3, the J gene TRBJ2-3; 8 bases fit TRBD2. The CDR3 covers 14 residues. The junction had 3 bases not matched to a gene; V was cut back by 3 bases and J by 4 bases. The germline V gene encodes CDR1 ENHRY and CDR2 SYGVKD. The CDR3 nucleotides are TGTGCCATCAGTGATGTCGGGGGGGCAGATACGCAGTATTTT. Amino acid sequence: CAISDVGGADTQYF.

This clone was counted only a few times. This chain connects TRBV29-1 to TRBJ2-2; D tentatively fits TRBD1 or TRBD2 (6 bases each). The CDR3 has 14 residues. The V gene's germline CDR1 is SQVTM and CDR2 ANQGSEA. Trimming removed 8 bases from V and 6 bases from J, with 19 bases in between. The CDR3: CSHPTGGQPGELFF. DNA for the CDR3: TGCAGCCACCCGACCGGGGGACAACCCGGGGAGCTGTTTTTT.

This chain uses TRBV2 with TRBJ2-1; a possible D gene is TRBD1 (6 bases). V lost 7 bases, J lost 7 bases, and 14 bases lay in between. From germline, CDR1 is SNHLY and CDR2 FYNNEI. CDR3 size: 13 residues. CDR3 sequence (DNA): TGTGCCAGCACCCCGACAGGTTTAAATGAGCAGTTCTTC. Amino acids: CASTPTGLNEQFF.

DNA for the CDR3: TGTGCCAGCAGTTTTGACACCGGGGAGCTGTTTTTT. It translates to CASSFDTGELFF. The J gene is TRBJ2-2, the V gene TRBV27; no definite D call. The V end lost 3 bases, the J end lost 3 bases, and 2 bases lay between the germline ends. Germline V CDR1 and CDR2: MNHEY, SMNVEV (reference sequence). The length of the CDR3 is 12 residues.

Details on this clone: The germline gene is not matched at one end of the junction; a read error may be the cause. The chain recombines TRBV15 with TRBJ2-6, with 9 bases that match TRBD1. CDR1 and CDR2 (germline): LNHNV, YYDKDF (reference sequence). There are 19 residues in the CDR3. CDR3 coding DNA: TGTACCACCAGCAGACCGGGACAGGGATTATCATCTGGGGCCAACGTCCTGACTTTC. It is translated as CTTSRPGQGLSSGANVLTF.

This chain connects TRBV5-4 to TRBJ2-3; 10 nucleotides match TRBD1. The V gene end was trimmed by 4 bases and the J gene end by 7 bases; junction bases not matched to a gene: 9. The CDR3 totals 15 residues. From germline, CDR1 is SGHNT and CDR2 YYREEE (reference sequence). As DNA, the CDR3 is TGTGCCAGCAGCCTTGTGGGGACAGGGGTAAATACGCAGTATTTT. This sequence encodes CASSLVGTGVNTQYF.

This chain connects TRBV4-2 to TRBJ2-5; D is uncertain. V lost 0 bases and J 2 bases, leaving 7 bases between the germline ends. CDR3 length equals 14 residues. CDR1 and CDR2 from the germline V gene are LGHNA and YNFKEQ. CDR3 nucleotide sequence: TGTGCCAGCAGCCAAGAGAAATTGCAAGAGACCCAGTACTTC. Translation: CASSQEKLQETQYF.

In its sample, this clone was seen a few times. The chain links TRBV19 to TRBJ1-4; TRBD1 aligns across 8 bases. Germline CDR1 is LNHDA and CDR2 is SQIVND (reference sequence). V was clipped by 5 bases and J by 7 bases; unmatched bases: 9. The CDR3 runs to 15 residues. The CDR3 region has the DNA TGTGCCAGTAGTCCCGCCGGGACAGGCGGTGAAAAACTGTTTTTT. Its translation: CASSPAGTGGEKLFF.

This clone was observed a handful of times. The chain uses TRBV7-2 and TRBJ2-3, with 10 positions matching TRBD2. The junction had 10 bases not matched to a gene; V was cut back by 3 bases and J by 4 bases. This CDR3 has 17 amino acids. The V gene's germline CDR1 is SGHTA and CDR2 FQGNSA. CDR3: CASSFQPSGRASDTQYF. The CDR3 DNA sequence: TGTGCCAGCAGCTTCCAGCCGAGCGGGAGGGCCTCAGATACGCAGTATTTT.

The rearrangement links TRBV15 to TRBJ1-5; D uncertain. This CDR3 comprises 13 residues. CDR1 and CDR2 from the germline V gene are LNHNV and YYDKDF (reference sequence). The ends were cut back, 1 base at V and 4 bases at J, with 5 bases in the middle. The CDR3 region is CATSRGSNQPQHF. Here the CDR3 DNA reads TGTGCCACCAGCAGAGGGTCGAATCAGCCCCAGCATTTT.

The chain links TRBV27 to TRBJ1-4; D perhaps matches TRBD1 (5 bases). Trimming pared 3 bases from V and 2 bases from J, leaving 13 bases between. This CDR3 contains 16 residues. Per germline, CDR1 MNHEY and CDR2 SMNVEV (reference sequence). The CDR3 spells CASSFIGGTTNEKLFF. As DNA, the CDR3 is TGTGCCAGCAGTTTTATTGGTGGGACCACTAATGAAAAACTGTTTTTT.

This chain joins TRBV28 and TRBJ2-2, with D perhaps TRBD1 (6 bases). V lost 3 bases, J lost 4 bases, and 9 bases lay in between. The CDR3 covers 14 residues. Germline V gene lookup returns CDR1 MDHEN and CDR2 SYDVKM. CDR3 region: CASSLGTLTGELFF. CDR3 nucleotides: TGTGCCAGCAGTTTGGGGACACTCACCGGGGAGCTGTTTTTT.

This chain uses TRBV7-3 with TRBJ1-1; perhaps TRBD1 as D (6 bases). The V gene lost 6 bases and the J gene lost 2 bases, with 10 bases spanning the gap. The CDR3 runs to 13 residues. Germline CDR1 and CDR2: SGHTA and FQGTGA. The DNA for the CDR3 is TGTGCCAGCAGAATGGGGGCCAACACTGAAGCTTTCTTT. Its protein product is CASRMGANTEAFF.

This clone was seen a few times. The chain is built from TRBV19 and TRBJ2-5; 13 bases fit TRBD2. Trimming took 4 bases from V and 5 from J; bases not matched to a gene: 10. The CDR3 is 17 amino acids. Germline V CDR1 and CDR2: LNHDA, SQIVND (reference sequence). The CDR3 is CASSTPGLAGRLETQYF. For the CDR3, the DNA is TGTGCCAGTAGTACCCCGGGACTAGCGGGGAGGCTCGAGACCCAGTACTTC.

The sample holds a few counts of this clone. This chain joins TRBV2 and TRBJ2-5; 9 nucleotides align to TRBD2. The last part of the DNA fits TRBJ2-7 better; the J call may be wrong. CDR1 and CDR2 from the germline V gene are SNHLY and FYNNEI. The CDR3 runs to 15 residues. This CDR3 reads CASSLTSGFSYEQYF. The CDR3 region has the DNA TGTGCCAGCAGTTTGACTAGCGGCTTCTCCTACGAGCAGTACTTC.